The 3 T cell receptor beta chains given below trace back to one sample, sequenced in a study of early T cells in non-severe SARS-CoV-2 infection. TCRdb fed the 5' RACE reads into MiXCR, producing one record per CDR3 protein. Altogether around 40,000 distinct CDR3 sequences are present, approximately 10% being singletons, with the ten largest covering 8.5% to 10%. The sequenced sample was whole blood. The receptors derive from an adult who was a healthcare worker with PCR-confirmed SARS-CoV-2 infection or an uninfected control (not recorded which).

By its share, this clonotype is large (0.1 to 1%). V gene TRBV15 combines with J gene TRBJ2-3; 16 bases match TRBD2. The V and J ends lost 5 bases and 7 bases, in that order; junction bases with no gene match: 6. CDR3 size: 16 residues. From germline, CDR1 is LNHNV and CDR2 YYDKDF (reference sequence). The CDR3 region is CATSPGTSGGANTQYF. The CDR3 DNA follows: TGTGCCACCAGCCCCGGGACTAGCGGGGGGGCAAATACGCAGTATTTT.

Ten or more counts support this clonotype. The chain links TRBV24-1 to TRBJ2-7; D call uncertain. The CDR3 loop spans 14 amino acids. Looked up from germline, CDR1 is KGHDR and CDR2 is SFDVKD. V was pared by 3 bases and J by 2 bases, with 10 bases between. The CDR3 DNA follows: TGTGCCACCAGTGATCCCGGACCGGCCTACGAGCAGTACTTC. Protein product: CATSDPGPAYEQYF.

The chain combines TRBV12-3 or TRBV12-4 with TRBJ2-1; tentative D call: TRBD2 (5 bases). The V end lost 3 bases, the J end lost 6 bases, and 21 bases lay between the germline ends. The CDR3 runs to 17 residues. CDR3 nucleotides: TGTGCCAGCAGTTTTGATCTGGAGGACCCGACCTCCAATGAGCAGTTCTTC. Its protein is CASSFDLEDPTSNEQFF.